This TCR beta chain was obtained from a study of T cell responses to AZD1222 COVID-19 vaccine. Findings and limits, study-wide: Just a handful of AZD1222 recipients were seropositive at baseline. Spike-spanning, vaccine-associated CD4 TCRs were dominant at 160-218 and 743-854.

To note about this clone: Antigen specificity is unknown.

This table comes from immunoSEQ multiplex PCR, and its TCRdb copy is limited to in-frame clones, with some not included. The table records 95,000 to 100,000 clones, approximately 90% of them present only once. The source of this sequence is an adult in good health. This sample comprised peripheral blood, obtained on day 0 of AZD1222 vaccination.

CDR3 loop: CASSLSREGTQYF. The CDR3 bases are TGTGCCAGCAGCTTAAGTCGGGAGGGGACCCAGTACTTC. This rearrangement joins TRBV11-1 to TRBJ2-5; TRBD2 matches 8 bases. The CDR3 is made up of 13 amino acids. Germline V lookup: CDR1 SGHAT, CDR2 FQDESV (reference sequence). Trimming removed 2 bases from V and 7 bases from J; junction bases left unmatched: 3.